Listed below are T cell receptor beta chains from one sample, sequenced in a study of T cell responses to AZD1222 COVID-19 vaccine. Assay used: immunoSEQ multiplex PCR; TCRdb lists only in-frame clones, some missing. The table records around 100,000 clones, 80% to 95% of them present only once. Sequenced here: peripheral blood, sampled on day 0 of AZD1222 vaccination. These receptor sequences come from an adult in good health. The CDR3 runs from the conserved cysteine through the conserved F or W. A D gene is named only where the DNA matches it firmly. Clone size is not always given. Where it is, it says once, few, many or a class for expanded clones.

>-|TRBJ2-7|TRBD2|TRBV29-1
CSVERSGSPYEQYF
TGCAGCGTTGAAAGGAGCGGGAGTCCCTACGAGCAGTACTTC
>-|TRBJ2-7|TRBD2|TRBV19
CASSVLRLAGRGEQYF
TGTGCCAGTAGTGTCCTTCGACTAGCGGGCCGTGGGGAGCAGTACTTC
>-|TRBJ1-1|TRBD1|TRBV27
CASSLWTGGTEAFF
TGTGCCAGCAGTTTATGGACAGGGGGCACTGAAGCTTTCTTT
>-|TRBJ2-7|-|TRBV27
CASSLSGQSYEQYF
TGTGCCAGCAGTTTATCCGGACAGTCCTACGAGCAGTACTTC
>-|TRBJ2-5|TRBD2|TRBV7-8
CASSLGSLAGQETQYF
TGTGCCAGCAGCTTAGGTTCGCTAGCGGGCCAAGAGACCCAGTACTTC
>-|TRBJ1-5|-|TRBV7-9
CASSHLGATGNQPQHF
TGTGCCAGCAGTCACTTAGGGGCGACTGGGAATCAGCCCCAGCATTTT
>-|TRBJ1-6|TRBD1|TRBV28
CASSFSGGGYNSPLHF
TGTGCCAGCAGTTTTTCAGGGGGCGGTTATAATTCACCCCTCCACTTT
>-|TRBJ2-2|-|TRBV25-1
CASSRGYLNTGELFF
TGTGCCAGCAGTCGGGGTTACCTGAACACCGGGGAGCTGTTTTTT
>once|TRBJ1-3|TRBD1|TRBV27
CASSAGGLIGNTIYF
TGTGCCAGCAGTGCAGGGGGGTTAATTGGAAACACCATATATTTT
>-|TRBJ2-5|TRBD1|TRBV6-5
CASSSGQEEETQYF
TGTGCCAGCAGCTCGGGACAGGAGGAGGAGACCCAGTACTTC
>-|TRBJ1-5|TRBD1|TRBV15
CATSRGGQGGNQPQHF
TGTGCCACCAGCAGAGGGGGACAGGGTGGCAATCAGCCCCAGCATTTT
>-|TRBJ1-2|-|TRBV7-2
CASSLAFGGSYGYTF
TGTGCCAGCAGCTTAGCGTTTGGGGGGAGCTATGGCTACACCTTC
>-|TRBJ1-2|TRBD1|TRBV2
CASSTGTAANYGYTF
TGTGCCAGCAGTACCGGGACAGCAGCTAACTATGGCTACACCTTC
>-|TRBJ2-5|-|TRBV4-1
CASSQAPTSGRGETQYF
TGCGCCAGCAGCCAAGCCCCCACTAGTGGAAGGGGGGAGACCCAGTACTTC
>-|TRBJ1-5|-|TRBV21-1
CASSKESRRGQPQHF
TGTGCCAGCAGCAAAGAATCAAGAAGGGGTCAGCCCCAGCATTTT
>-|TRBJ2-5|TRBD2|TRBV5-1
CASSLGDYGETQYF
TGCGCCAGCAGCTTGGGGGACTACGGGGAGACCCAGTACTTC
>-|TRBJ2-1|TRBD2|TRBV11-2
CASSSRKASGSAYNEQFF
TGTGCCAGCAGCTCCCGTAAAGCTAGCGGGAGTGCCTACAATGAGCAGTTCTTC
>-|TRBJ1-1|-|TRBV30
CAWTGRTNTEAFF
TGTGCCTGGACGGGTAGGACGAACACTGAAGCTTTCTTT
>-|TRBJ2-2|-|TRBV7-9
CASSLAVKAGELFF
TGTGCCAGCAGCTTAGCAGTGAAGGCCGGGGAGCTGTTTTTT
>-|TRBJ1-5|-|TRBV15
CATSRGVDEPQHF
TGTGCCACCAGCAGAGGTGTAGATGAGCCCCAGCATTTT
>-|TRBJ2-5|TRBD2|TRBV2
CASSGTSGGETQYF
TGTGCCAGCAGTGGGACTAGCGGGGGAGAGACCCAGTACTTC
>-|TRBJ2-1|-|TRBV2
CASREFSGTEQFF
TGTGCCAGCAGAGAGTTTTCCGGGACCGAGCAGTTCTTC
>-|TRBJ1-1|TRBD1|TRBV10-3
CATIDRGNTEAFF
TGTGCCACCATCGACAGGGGCAACACTGAAGCTTTCTTT
>-|TRBJ2-1|TRBD2|TRBV5-7
CASSLLAGGRSYNEQFF
TGTGCCAGCAGCTTGCTGGCGGGAGGGCGCTCCTACAATGAGCAGTTCTTC
>-|TRBJ2-1|TRBD2|TRBV29-1
CSAEGGRATNEQFF
TGCAGCGCCGAGGGCGGGAGGGCCACCAATGAGCAGTTCTTC
>-|TRBJ2-2|-|TRBV11-2
CASSFRANTGELFF
TGTGCCAGCAGCTTCCGGGCAAACACCGGGGAGCTGTTTTTT
>-|TRBJ1-2|-|TRBV30
CAWRGRKGYTF
TGTGCCTGGAGGGGGCGGAAAGGCTACACCTTC
>once|TRBJ1-5|-|TRBV2
CASSDGTSRQPQHF
TGTGCCAGCAGTGATGGGACCTCGAGGCAGCCCCAGCATTTT
>-|TRBJ1-1|-|TRBV4-2
CASSQVGDMNTEAFF
TGTGCCAGCAGCCAAGTGGGAGATATGAACACTGAAGCTTTCTTT
>-|TRBJ1-1|-|TRBV7-2
CASSAQMNTEAFF
TGTGCCAGCAGCGCACAGATGAACACTGAAGCTTTCTTT
>once|TRBJ1-1|TRBD1|TRBV28
CASSFRDRSTEAFF
TGTGCCAGCAGTTTCCGGGACAGGTCCACTGAAGCTTTCTTT
>few|TRBJ1-5|-|TRBV7-9
CASSLGDSNQPQHF
TGTGCCAGCAGCTTAGGTGATAGCAATCAGCCCCAGCATTTT
>once|TRBJ2-7|TRBD2|TRBV30
CAWRGGSNYEQYF
TGTGCCTGGAGAGGCGGGAGTAATTACGAGCAGTACTTC
>-|TRBJ2-6|-|TRBV4-1
CASSQGGEVVSGANVLTF
TGCGCCAGCAGCCAAGGAGGGGAGGTGGTCTCTGGGGCCAACGTCCTGACTTTC
>-|TRBJ2-3|TRBD2|TRBV9
CASSDTGTSATDTQYF
TGTGCCAGCAGCGACACCGGGACTAGTGCCACAGATACGCAGTATTTT
>medium-sized|TRBJ2-1|-|TRBV10-3
CAISDVGNEQFF
TGTGCCATCAGTGATGTGGGTAATGAGCAGTTCTTC
>-|TRBJ1-3|-|TRBV4-2
CASSRRTSSGNTIYF
TGTGCCAGCAGCCGCAGGACTTCCTCTGGAAACACCATATATTTT
>-|TRBJ1-3|-|TRBV2
CASRDNRGNTIYF
TGTGCCAGCAGGGACAACAGGGGAAACACCATATATTTT
>-|TRBJ1-1|-|TRBV12-3/TRBV12-4
CATMGGYTEAFF
TGTGCCACCATGGGCGGTTACACTGAAGCTTTCTTT
>-|TRBJ1-3|-|TRBV19
CASSIDWGGAAGNTIYF
TGTGCCAGTAGTATAGATTGGGGGGGGGCTGCTGGAAACACCATATATTTT
>-|TRBJ1-5|-|TRBV2
CASSEARATPQHF
TGTGCCAGCAGTGAAGCCCGAGCCACGCCCCAGCATTTT
>-|TRBJ1-5|-|TRBV18
CASSPQGLSNQPQHF
TGTGCCAGCTCACCACAGGGTTTAAGCAATCAGCCCCAGCATTTT
>-|TRBJ1-5|-|TRBV10-3
CAISEEGLGNQPQHF
TGTGCCATCAGTGAGGAGGGTTTGGGCAATCAGCCCCAGCATTTT
>-|TRBJ2-2|-|TRBV7-2
CASSFLPDGNTGELFF
TGTGCCAGCAGCTTTCTCCCGGACGGAAACACCGGGGAGCTGTTTTTT
>-|TRBJ1-2|TRBD1|TRBV30
CAWSVMQGAAGGYTF
TGTGCCTGGAGTGTAATGCAGGGGGCGGCGGGCGGCTACACCTTC
>-|TRBJ1-2|TRBD1|TRBV7-2
CASSWGTGAEGGYTF
TGTGCCAGCAGCTGGGGGACAGGAGCTGAGGGTGGCTACACCTTC
>-|TRBJ2-7|-|TRBV4-1
CASSHRPGDEQYF
TGCGCCAGCAGCCATAGACCTGGGGACGAGCAGTACTTC
>-|TRBJ2-7|-|TRBV13
CASSLSGTSYEQYF
TGTGCCAGCAGCTTATCCGGTACCTCCTACGAGCAGTACTTC
>-|TRBJ2-5|TRBD2|TRBV5-6
CASSLVGGNQETQYF
TGTGCCAGCAGCTTGGTGGGAGGGAACCAAGAGACCCAGTACTTC
>-|TRBJ1-1|TRBD1|TRBV28
CASSLKQGWTEAFF
TGTGCCAGCAGTTTAAAACAGGGGTGGACTGAAGCTTTCTTT
>-|TRBJ1-3|-|TRBV9
CASSADISGNTIYF
TGTGCCAGCAGCGCCGACATCTCTGGAAACACCATATATTTT
>-|TRBJ2-3|TRBD2|TRBV7-2
CASSLRASGTTDTQYF
TGTGCCAGCAGCTTAAGGGCTAGCGGTACCACAGATACGCAGTATTTT
>-|TRBJ2-1|TRBD2|TRBV6-5
CASSYVPSGSLGEQFF
TGTGCCAGCAGTTACGTGCCTAGCGGGAGTTTAGGTGAGCAGTTCTTC
>once|TRBJ1-1|-|TRBV6-5
CASTEGGRWTEAFF
TGTGCCAGCACCGAGGGGGGGAGATGGACTGAAGCTTTCTTT
>-|TRBJ2-7|TRBD2|TRBV5-1
CASSLGGGPYEQYF
TGCGCCAGCAGCTTGGGGGGAGGGCCCTACGAGCAGTACTTC
>few|TRBJ2-4|-|TRBV4-1
CASSQEGRALIF
TGCGCCAGCAGCCAAGAAGGCAGAGCCCTCATCTTC
>-|TRBJ2-3|-|TRBV29-1
CSVEMLATDTQYF
TGCAGCGTTGAAATGCTCGCGACAGATACGCAGTATTTT
>-|TRBJ1-4|-|TRBV27
CASKGIGTWGEKLFF
TGTGCCAGCAAAGGGATCGGGACATGGGGTGAAAAACTGTTTTTT
>-|TRBJ1-3|TRBD1|TRBV7-9
CASRSTGLSGNTIYF
TGTGCCAGCAGGTCGACAGGGCTGAGTGGAAACACCATATATTTT